Listed here are 30 T cell receptor beta chains from one sample, sequenced in a study of shared T cell receptors in the human thymus (dated by TCRdb to the early 2020s). The receptor library was made with the immunoSEQ multiplex PCR assay. The immuneACCESS repertoire file appears here via TCRdb, limited to in-frame rearrangements. These files lack a portion of the clones; in checked studies, under half of the deficit traces to unresolved V genes, and the cause of the others is not known. In this sample the table shows approximately 760,000 clones, 80% to 90% of which occur a single time. The leading ten clones occupy under 0.012% of the sample. These data were also filed under a second study, of human thymus T cells.

Sample: thymocytes. The receptors originated from a girl under three years old with a congenital heart defect. Donor details come from another sample of the same person, matched by shared clones.

This rearrangement joins TRBV5-5 to TRBJ1-1, with 9 nucleotides matching TRBD1. V lost 0 bases, J lost 1 base, and 7 bases stayed unmatched. Germline V lookup: CDR1 SGHKS, CDR2 YYEKEE (reference sequence). This CDR3 comprises 17 residues. The CDR3 loop is CASSLALGQGRNTEAFF. CDR3 bases: TGTGCCAGCAGCTTGGCCCTTGGACAGGGGAGGAACACTGAAGCTTTCTTT.

The chain employs TRBV5-5 and TRBJ1-5, with D perhaps TRBD1 (6 bases). The CDR3 covers 16 residues. V lost 3 bases, J lost 3 bases, and 16 bases lay in between. Germline lookup yields CDR1 SGHKS and CDR2 YYEKEE (reference sequence). This CDR3 reads CASSSGTPTNNQPQHF. The CDR3 DNA reads TGTGCCAGCAGCTCGGGGACACCTACTAACAATCAGCCCCAGCATTTT.

The genes are TRBV4-1 and TRBJ1-4, with 8 bases matching TRBD1. There are 18 residues in the CDR3. The germline V gene has CDR1 MGHRA and CDR2 YSYEKL. V gave up 5 bases and J gave up 5 bases; unmatched junction bases: 16. The CDR3 is CASSNRHIGQGPNEKLFF. CDR3 coding DNA: TGCGCCAGCAGCAACCGTCATATCGGACAGGGCCCCAATGAAAAACTGTTTTTT.

The J gene is TRBJ1-2, the V gene TRBV7-6, with TRBD1 as a possible D gene (6 bases). The CDR3 is 15 amino acids. Trimming shortened V by 6 bases and J by 6 bases, and 20 bases separated the two germline ends. Germline CDR1 SGHVS, CDR2 FNYEAQ. The CDR3 region is CASRANVTGTHGYTF. The CDR3 coding sequence is TGTGCCAGCAGGGCCAACGTAACAGGGACCCATGGCTACACCTTC.

The chain employs TRBV29-1 and TRBJ2-7; D is possibly TRBD1 (5 bases). Germline CDR1 reads SQVTM; CDR2 reads ANQGSEA. The V end was cut by 4 bases, the J end by 1 base, with 17 bases between. CDR3 length: 15 residues. CDR3 nucleotides: TGCAGCGTTGTAGTCGGCAGGGCCGTTTCCTACGAGCAGTACTTC. Protein: CSVVVGRAVSYEQYF.

This chain joins TRBV6-5 and TRBJ2-3; 7 nucleotides align to TRBD2. The germline CDR1 and CDR2 sequences are MNHEY and SVGAGI. CDR3 size: 13 residues. The J segment lost 1 base and the V segment lost 8 bases, leaving 3 bases of the junction unmatched. CDR3 DNA sequence: TGTGCCAGCGTTAGCGGGCGCACAGATACGCAGTATTTT. Its protein product is CASVSGRTDTQYF.

The chain carries TRBV5-5 and TRBJ2-7; 8 bases agree with TRBD2. The CDR3 is 15 residues long. Germline loops: CDR1 SGHKS, CDR2 YYEKEE (reference sequence). The ends lost 3 bases at V and 6 bases at J; junction bases unmatched: 11. The CDR3 sequence is CASSWAGTSLVEQYF. CDR3 sequence (DNA): TGTGCCAGCAGCTGGGCCGGGACTAGTTTGGTCGAGCAGTACTTC. Combining the CDR3 with reference TRBV5-5 and TRBJ2-7 gives the whole variable domain DAGVTQSPTHLIKTRGQQVTLRCSPISGHKSVSWYQQVLGQGPQFIFQYYEKEERGRGNFPDRFSARQFPNYSSELNVNALLLGDSALYLCASSWAGTSLVEQYFGPGTRLTVT.

V gene TRBV6-4 combines with J gene TRBJ2-2; 9 nucleotides align to TRBD1. CDR1 is MRHNA, CDR2 SNTAGT, per germline. Trimming at V came to 5 bases and at J to 1 base, leaving 11 bases not matched to a gene. The CDR3 is 18 residues long. CDR3 in amino acids: CASSPKTGGEMNTGELFF. The CDR3 bases are TGTGCCAGCAGTCCAAAGACAGGGGGGGAAATGAACACCGGGGAGCTGTTTTTT.

V usage is TRBV7-6 and J usage is TRBJ2-5, with D unclear. V was trimmed by 5 bases and J by 5 bases, leaving 12 bases between them. The CDR3 is 13 residues long. Germline assignment: CDR1 SGHVS and CDR2 FNYEAQ. CDR3 region: CASSPGYGETQYF. CDR3 in DNA: TGTGCCAGCAGCCCCGGTTATGGTGAGACCCAGTACTTC.

To note about this clone: A junction end diverges from the germline sequence, so it may reflect a read error. The rearrangement links TRBV30 to TRBJ2-2; TRBD2 is a possible D gene (7 bases). Germline V gives CDR1 GTSNPN, CDR2 SVGIG (reference sequence). This CDR3 comprises 12 residues. CDR3 sequence reads: CAWSVLRGGAVF. CDR3 sequence (DNA): TGTGCCTGGAGTGTACTTAGGGGGGGAGCTGTTTTT.

The V call is TRBV4-3, the J call TRBJ2-7; TRBD2 matches at 7 bases. Germline trimming cut 1 base from V and 2 bases from J; bases unmatched to any gene: 17. This CDR3 region has 19 residues. Germline CDR1 is LGHNA and CDR2 is YSLEER. The chain's CDR3 is CASSQATIFGLAETYEQYF. The CDR3 coding sequence is TGCGCCAGCAGCCAAGCTACGATATTCGGTCTAGCGGAAACCTACGAGCAGTACTTC.

The chain employs TRBV5-1 and TRBJ1-2; 7 nucleotides align to TRBD1. The germline V gene encodes CDR1 SGHRS and CDR2 YFSETQ. Trimming at V came to 1 base and at J to 2 bases, leaving 23 bases not matched to a gene. This CDR3 is built from 21 residues. The chain's CDR3 is CASSLWAPTGLGGAGNYGYTF. In nucleotides, the CDR3 is TGCGCCAGCAGCTTGTGGGCCCCGACGGGATTAGGGGGCGCCGGAAACTATGGCTACACCTTC.

To note about this clone: Other DNA sequences in this specimen translate into the identical CDR3. The chain is built from TRBV5-1 and TRBJ2-5; D is uncertain. Trimming removed 5 bases from V and 5 bases from J, with 7 bases in between. Germline CDR1 reads SGHRS; CDR2 reads YFSETQ. The CDR3 totals 11 residues. The CDR3 loop is CASSLLETQYF. The CDR3 DNA reads TGCGCCAGCAGTCTTCTGGAGACCCAGTACTTC.

The V call is TRBV9, the J call TRBJ2-5, with D tentatively TRBD2 (6 bases). Germline CDR1 and CDR2: SGDLS and YYNGEE. The V end lost 2 bases, the J end lost 3 bases, and 8 bases lay between the germline ends. This CDR3 has 13 amino acids. The CDR3 sequence is CASSVTGEETQYF. The CDR3 region has the DNA TGTGCCAGCAGCGTTACGGGGGAAGAGACCCAGTACTTC.

J is TRBJ2-7 and V is TRBV30; possibly TRBD2 for D (6 bases). V lost 3 bases and J lost 1, with 10 bases in between. Germline CDR1 reads GTSNPN; CDR2 reads SVGIG (reference sequence). The CDR3 has 13 amino acids. The CDR3: CAWRTRGSYEQYF. As DNA, the CDR3 is TGTGCCTGGAGAACGCGGGGTTCCTACGAGCAGTACTTC.

This chain joins TRBV7-2 and TRBJ2-7; D gene uncertain. CDR3 length equals 13 residues. Deletions cut 5 bases from V and 9 bases from J, with 17 bases between. Germline V gene sequence: CDR1 SGHTA, CDR2 FQGNSA. DNA for the CDR3: TGTGCCAGCAGCGCTACTACGAACCTAGGGCAGTACTTC. Translating it yields CASSATTNLGQYF.

The V call is TRBV27, the J call TRBJ1-5; D gene unclear. V was trimmed by 5 bases and J by 6 bases, leaving 8 bases between them. CDR1 MNHEY and CDR2 SMNVEV come from the germline V gene (reference sequence). This CDR3 is built from 12 residues. CDR3 residues: CASSLYGQPQHF. Here the CDR3 DNA reads TGTGCCAGCAGTCTATACGGTCAGCCCCAGCATTTT.

The genes are TRBV6-5 and TRBJ1-2, with D tentatively TRBD1 (6 bases). The V and J ends lost 2 bases and 2 bases respectively, with 15 bases between them. Germline loops: CDR1 MNHEY, CDR2 SVGAGI. CDR3 size: 16 residues. CDR3: CASSYRNRDGNYGYTF. Here the CDR3 DNA reads TGTGCCAGCAGTTACAGAAACAGGGATGGAAACTATGGCTACACCTTC.

This chain uses TRBV19 with TRBJ1-2; D is ambiguous. The ends were cut back, 10 bases at V and 4 bases at J, with 16 bases in the middle. This CDR3 is built from 13 residues. The germline gives CDR1 LNHDA, CDR2 SQIVND (reference sequence). The CDR3 nucleotides read TGTGCCACTCCAGATTGGGCAAGCTATGGCTACACCTTC. This codes for CATPDWASYGYTF.

This chain uses TRBV7-2 with TRBJ2-1; 13 nucleotides agree with TRBD2. V dropped 4 bases and J dropped 7; count of bases not matched to a gene: 7. This CDR3 region has 16 residues. CDR1 and CDR2 from the germline V gene are SGHTA and FQGNSA. The CDR3 loop reads CASSCELAGGRNEQFF. CDR3 DNA: TGTGCCAGCAGCTGCGAACTAGCGGGGGGGCGGAATGAGCAGTTCTTC.

V usage is TRBV14 and J usage is TRBJ1-3; D is possibly TRBD1 (6 bases). The CDR3 contains 17 residues. The V gene's germline CDR1 is SGHDN and CDR2 FVKESK. V lost 2 bases, J lost 3 bases, and 17 bases lay in between. The CDR3, as DNA: TGTGCCAGCAGCCAACCACAACAGGGACATGTTGGAAACACCATATATTTT. This gives the protein CASSQPQQGHVGNTIYF.

The chain employs TRBV5-1 and TRBJ2-1, with 10 bases fitting TRBD2. CDR3 size: 14 residues. Germline-derived CDR1 and CDR2 are SGHRS and YFSETQ. The V gene end was trimmed by 2 bases and the J gene end by 12 bases; junction bases not matched to a gene: 8. The CDR3 DNA reads TGCGCCAGCAGCTTTAGCGGGGGGTCCGGCGGGCAGTTCTTC. Translation gives CASSFSGGSGGQFF. The variable domain in full, with the rest retrieved from reference TRBV5-1 and TRBJ2-1, is KAGVTQTPRYLIKTRGQQVTLSCSPISGHRSVSWYQQTPGQGLQFLFEYFSETQRNKGNFPGRFSGRQFSNSRSEMNVSTLELGDSALYLCASSFSGGSGGQFFGPGTRLTVL.

This rearrangement joins TRBV18 to TRBJ2-1; TRBD1 matches at 7 bases. Germline CDR1 is KGHSH and CDR2 is LQKENI. The CDR3 consists of 15 residues. J lost 0 bases, V lost 4 bases, and 3 bases had no gene match. The CDR3 region has the DNA TGTGCCAGCTCACTGCAGGGGGTCTCCTACAATGAGCAGTTCTTC. Amino acid sequence: CASSLQGVSYNEQFF.

The V call is TRBV10-2, the J call TRBJ1-2; 9 bases fit TRBD1. The CDR3 totals 17 residues. After removal of 4 bases from V and 5 bases from J, the junction contained 14 bases not matched to a gene. The germline V gene encodes CDR1 WSHSY and CDR2 SAAADI. CDR3 in amino acids: CASSVPGQGQDSYGYTF. The CDR3 DNA sequence: TGCGCCAGCAGTGTGCCGGGACAGGGTCAGGACTCATATGGCTACACCTTC.

The rearrangement links TRBV19 to TRBJ1-2; D unresolved. Deletions cut 6 bases from V and 8 bases from J, with 13 bases between. Germline assignment: CDR1 LNHDA and CDR2 SQIVND (reference sequence). The CDR3 spans 12 residues. For the CDR3, the DNA is TGTGCCAGTAGCCTAACCGCGGGGGGCTACACCTTC. Translation gives CASSLTAGGYTF. Using reference TRBV19 and TRBJ1-2 for the parts outside the CDR3, the full variable domain is DGGITQSPKYLFRKEGQNVTLSCEQNLNHDAMYWYRQDPGQGLRLIYYSQIVNDFQKGDIAEGYSVSREKKESFPLTVTSAQKNPTAFYLCASSLTAGGYTFGSGTRLTVV.

This clone appeared once. The chain has TRBV28 and TRBJ2-5, with 14 bases that match TRBD2. In germline, CDR1 is MDHEN, CDR2 SYDVKM. The junction had 23 bases not matched to a gene; V was cut back by 2 bases and J by 3 bases. This CDR3 has 23 residues. CDR3 DNA sequence: TGTGCCAGCAGTTTAATACCTCCGAAACCCCCGGGACTAGCGGGGGTCCGGGAAGAGACCCAGTACTTC. It yields the protein CASSLIPPKPPGLAGVREETQYF.

This clone was seen a few times. V and J are TRBV27 and TRBJ1-1; D gene uncertain. Trimming removed 3 bases from V and 4 bases from J, with 15 bases in between. The CDR3 length is 15 residues. Germline lookup yields CDR1 MNHEY and CDR2 SMNVEV (reference sequence). CDR3 in amino acids: CASSFGPIVTTEAFF. CDR3 in DNA: TGTGCCAGCAGTTTTGGGCCGATCGTTACCACTGAAGCTTTCTTT.

The chain links TRBV12-5 to TRBJ1-2; perhaps TRBD1 as D (5 bases). There are 14 residues in the CDR3. V was shortened by 4 bases and J by 3 bases, with 12 bases between the two germline ends. Germline CDR1 and CDR2: LGHNT and FRNRAP. CDR3 DNA: TGTGCTAGTGGTTCCAGGGTACCCCACTATGGCTACACCTTC. Translated: CASGSRVPHYGYTF.

The chain has TRBV15 and TRBJ1-1; tentatively, D is TRBD1 (5 bases). This CDR3 has 17 amino acids. Trimming pared 1 base from V and 3 bases from J, leaving 18 bases between. Germline assignment: CDR1 LNHNV and CDR2 YYDKDF (reference sequence). In nucleotides, the CDR3 is TGTGCCACCAGCAGAGGTAGGAGGGGACTGGCGGACACTGAAGCTTTCTTT. It encodes CATSRGRRGLADTEAFF.

This clone was observed a few times. This sample includes further DNA sequences coding for the same CDR3. The V call is TRBV28, the J call TRBJ1-6; 8 bases align to TRBD1. Germline lookup yields CDR1 MDHEN and CDR2 SYDVKM. After removal of 8 bases from V and 1 base from J, the junction contained 13 bases not matched to a gene. The CDR3 has 18 residues. CDR3 nucleotide sequence: TGTGCCAGCGGAAGAGAGACAGGGGAAAAGTCCTATAATTCACCCCTCCACTTT. It specifies CASGRETGEKSYNSPLHF.